This TCR beta chain originates from a study of shared clonotypes between healthy human individuals. Per the authors' pipeline: Filtering of immunoSEQ junctional sequences could not match full-length read filtering. The repertoire was sequenced with immunoSEQ multiplex PCR; TCRdb's copy has only in-frame clones and lacks some. V, J and clone size are taken as reported in that table, and D and trimming were inferred from the DNA itself. The table shows roughly 2 million clones, with just under 95% occurring only once. CDR1 LGHNA and CDR2 YSLEER come from the germline V gene. Trimming took off 0 bases at V and 0 bases at J, with 12 bases between the two ends. This CDR3 comprises 17 residues. Positive CCR7 selection of CD45RO-negative cells yielded the naive CD8 cells, and terminally differentiated effector memory CD45RA+ cells were excluded. The study enrolled healthy HIV-negative adults without recent acute infections or vaccinations as donors.

The chain carries TRBV4-3 and TRBJ2-1; unclear D gene. Sequencing used naive CD8+ T cells sorted from blood. The TCR sequence derives from a man aged 18 to 30 in good health. The CDR3 here is CASSQDSPLSSYNEQFF. In DNA form, the CDR3 reads TGCGCCAGCAGCCAAGATAGCCCCTTGAGCTCCTACAATGAGCAGTTCTTC.